This T cell receptor (beta chain) was documented in a study of cytomegalovirus exposure and HLA in healthy donors. Study-level findings and limits: In a later analysis, parvovirus B19, influenza, CMV and Epstein-Barr virus appeared linked to several top co-occurrence clusters. When analyzed later, a missense DCLRE1C variant was found to be linked to TCR beta V- and J-gene trimming. The later analysis indicated that the majority of CMV-associated TCR beta chains appeared HLA-restricted.

Amplification used 60 Vbeta primers and 13 Jbeta primers. The repertoire was sequenced with immunoSEQ multiplex PCR; TCRdb's copy has only in-frame clones and lacks some. The sample holds some 150,000 clones; approximately 77% are singletons and the top ten take 3.5% to 4.5%. This clone was counted a few times. What it recognizes is unknown. Each donor was healthy, and each was a bone marrow donor. This clonotype originated in a man aged 30-40 years in good health and CMV-seropositive. The source material was PBMCs.

CDR3 residues: CASSLWTGDNEQFF. CDR3 in DNA: TGTGCCAGCAGCTTATGGACAGGGGACAATGAGCAGTTCTTC. The chain employs TRBV5-5 and TRBJ2-1, with TRBD1 identical over 9 bases. The CDR3 covers 14 residues. The germline V gene has CDR1 SGHKS and CDR2 YYEKEE (reference sequence). After removal of 2 bases from V and 5 bases from J, the junction contained 2 bases not matched to a gene.